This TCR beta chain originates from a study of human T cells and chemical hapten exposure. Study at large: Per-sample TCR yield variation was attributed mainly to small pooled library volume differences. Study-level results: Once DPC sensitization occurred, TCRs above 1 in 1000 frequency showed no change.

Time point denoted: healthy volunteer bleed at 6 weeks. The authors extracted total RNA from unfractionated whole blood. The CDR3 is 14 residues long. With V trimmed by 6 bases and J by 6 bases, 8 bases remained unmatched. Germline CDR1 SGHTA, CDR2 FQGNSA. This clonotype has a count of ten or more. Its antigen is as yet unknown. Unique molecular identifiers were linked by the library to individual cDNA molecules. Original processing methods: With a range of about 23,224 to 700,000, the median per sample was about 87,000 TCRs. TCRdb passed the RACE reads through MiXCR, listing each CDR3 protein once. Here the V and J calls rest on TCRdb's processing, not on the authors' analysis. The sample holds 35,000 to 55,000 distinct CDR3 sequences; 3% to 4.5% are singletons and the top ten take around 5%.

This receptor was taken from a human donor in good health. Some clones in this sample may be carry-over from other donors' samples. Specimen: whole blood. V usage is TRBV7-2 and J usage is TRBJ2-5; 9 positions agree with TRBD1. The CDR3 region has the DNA TGTGCCAGCAGAACAGGGGGCACGGGGAAGACCCAGTACTTC. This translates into CASRTGGTGKTQYF.